A few counts support the clone carrying this T cell receptor beta chain. The CDR3 is 14 residues long. The germline CDR1 and CDR2 sequences are MDHEN and SYDVKM. V was clipped by 2 bases and J by 7 bases; unmatched bases: 3. The source of the sample is a study of cytomegalovirus exposure and HLA in healthy donors. The PCR used 60 Vbeta and 13 Jbeta primers. The assay was immunoSEQ multiplex PCR, and TCRdb's table has in-frame clones only and misses some. Of about 220,000 clones in the sample, approximately 79% were seen once. Sequences were obtained from PBMCs. This chain links TRBV28 with TRBJ1-4; the match to TRBD1 covers 8 bases. The clonotype originates from a male donor in good health and CMV-seronegative. CDR3 residues: CASSLQGASEKLFF. CDR3 nucleotides: TGTGCCAGCAGTTTACAGGGGGCCAGTGAAAAACTGTTTTTT.